The 24 T cell receptor beta chains below were found in one sample sequenced in a study of PD-1 blockade in classical Hodgkin lymphoma. No patient escaped relapse after autologous stem cell transplantation, and brentuximab vedotin exposure varied. Assay: immunoSEQ multiplex PCR; the TCRdb copy retains only in-frame clones and omits some. The data show some 150,000 clones, with about 78% seen just once and 9.2% held by the top ten. The sequencing used peripheral blood mononuclear cells (PBMCs), collected before the second cycle of nivolumab. The receptors shown here come from a human donor with classical Hodgkin lymphoma.

This chain links TRBV6-1 with TRBJ2-7; D unclear. Trimming stripped 8 bases from V and 4 bases from J, with 18 bases between. Germline-derived CDR1 and CDR2 are MNHNS and SASEGT. The CDR3 loop spans 14 amino acids. CDR3 sequence reads: CASWGIREGYEQYF. CDR3 nucleotide sequence: TGTGCCAGCTGGGGAATTAGGGAAGGTTACGAGCAGTACTTC.

This clone was seen only once. The J gene is TRBJ1-2, the V gene TRBV30; 7 bases agree with TRBD1. The CDR3 extends over 15 amino acids. CDR1 is GTSNPN and CDR2 is SVGIG in the germline V gene (reference sequence). V dropped 4 bases and J dropped 3; count of bases not matched to a gene: 11. CDR3 bases: TGTGCCTGGACCCTCCCCGACAGGGCATACTATGGCTACACCTTC. Translating gives CAWTLPDRAYYGYTF.

This chain connects TRBV7-2 to TRBJ2-5; 7 nucleotides align to TRBD1. J lost 5 bases, V lost 2 bases, and 14 bases had no gene match. CDR1 and CDR2 (germline): SGHTA, FQGNSA. CDR3 size: 17 residues. CDR3 in DNA: TGTGCCAGCAGCTTATATATAGGAGGACACAGGGGTGAGACCCAGTACTTC. The encoded protein is CASSLYIGGHRGETQYF.

This clone appeared a few times. The gene calls are TRBV9 and TRBJ2-6; no firm D call. The CDR3 contains 16 residues. Trimming pared 0 bases from V and 0 bases from J, leaving 7 bases between. Germline CDR1 and CDR2: SGDLS and YYNGEE. CDR3 DNA: TGTGCCAGCAGCGTAGACACAAACTCTGGGGCCAACGTCCTGACTTTC. Translation gives CASSVDTNSGANVLTF.

V and J are TRBV10-1 and TRBJ2-5, with D maybe TRBD2 (6 bases). The CDR3 consists of 15 residues. The V gene's germline CDR1 is WNHNN and CDR2 SYGVQD (reference sequence). Trimming pared 7 bases from V and 2 bases from J, leaving 17 bases between. CDR3 in DNA: TGCGCCAGCACGCGACCGGGAGCCCCACAAGAGACCCAGTACTTC. Its translation is CASTRPGAPQETQYF.

The genes are TRBV10-3 and TRBJ2-1; 11 bases are a match to TRBD2. With V trimmed by 6 bases and J by 4 bases, 5 bases remained unmatched. The CDR3 has 15 amino acids. From germline, CDR1 is ENHRY and CDR2 SYGVKD. CDR3 residues: CAIRPGTSGYNEQFF. The CDR3 DNA reads as TGTGCCATCAGACCCGGGACTAGCGGTTACAATGAGCAGTTCTTC.

This clone has a handful of counts. The chain carries TRBV2 and TRBJ2-7, with D perhaps assigned TRBD1 or TRBD2 (6 bases each). CDR3 length equals 14 residues. Germline values: CDR1 SNHLY, CDR2 FYNNEI. V dropped 6 bases and J dropped 4 bases, with 16 bases sitting between them. The CDR3 spells CASRTEPGAYEQYF. CDR3 coding DNA: TGTGCCAGCAGAACCGAGCCGGGGGCGTACGAGCAGTACTTC.

The rearrangement joins TRBV5-4 to TRBJ1-6, with 7 positions matching TRBD1. The V and J ends lost 4 bases and 7 bases, in that order; junction bases with no gene match: 5. Germline CDR1 SGHNT, CDR2 YYREEE (reference sequence). This CDR3 comprises 14 residues. Written as DNA, the CDR3 is TGTGCCAGCAGCCCAGGGACAGTGAATTCACCCCTCCACTTT. This codes for CASSPGTVNSPLHF.

J is TRBJ2-5 and V is TRBV5-4; the match to TRBD1 covers 7 bases. Trimming cost V 1 base and J 5 bases; bases outside gene matches: 5. This CDR3 has 14 residues. The germline V gene has CDR1 SGHNT and CDR2 YYREEE (reference sequence). The CDR3: CASSLWDRVETQYF. The CDR3 bases are TGTGCCAGCAGCTTGTGGGACAGAGTGGAGACCCAGTACTTC.

The chain has TRBV21-1 and TRBJ2-3; whether TRBD2, the table's D call, matches the DNA was not checked. TRBV21-1 constitutes a pseudogene. The CDR3 length is 11 residues. CDR3 in amino acids: CASTPTDTQYF. The CDR3 nucleotides are TGTGCCAGCACCCCGACAGATACGCAGTATTTT.

The CDR3 DNA follows: TGTGCCAGCAACACCGGGACAGGGAATGAAAAACTGTTTTTT. This gives the protein CASNTGTGNEKLFF. The chain employs TRBV28 and TRBJ1-4, with 9 bases lining up with TRBD1. Germline V gene lookup returns CDR1 MDHEN and CDR2 SYDVKM. V shed 7 bases, J shed 5 bases, and the junction held 5 bases outside the gene matches. This CDR3 spans 14 amino acids.

The table lists this clone with a count of one. The CDR3 is CASSLEANTEAFF. The CDR3 DNA reads as TGTGCCAGCAGCTTGGAGGCGAACACTGAAGCTTTCTTT. The gene calls are TRBV5-5 and TRBJ1-1, with D uncertain. The CDR3 contains 13 residues. From germline, CDR1 is SGHKS and CDR2 YYEKEE (reference sequence). Trimming cost V 0 bases and J 1 base, with 4 bases left between them.

The chain couples TRBV25-1 to TRBJ2-3; 7 bases match TRBD1. V shed 2 bases and J 4 bases; nucleotides not matched to a gene: 0. Germline CDR1 and CDR2: MGHDK and SYGVNS. CDR3 length: 13 amino acids. The CDR3 region has the DNA TGTGCCAGCAGTGAACAGGGGGCAGATACGCAGTATTTT. Amino acid sequence: CASSEQGADTQYF.

The chain uses TRBV7-6 and TRBJ2-7, with 7 bases lining up with TRBD1. The CDR3 sequence is 14 residues long. Germline V gene lookup returns CDR1 SGHVS and CDR2 FNYEAQ. Trimming took 4 bases from V and 1 from J; bases not matched to a gene: 4. The DNA for the CDR3 is TGTGCCAGCAGCTCGGACAGGACATCCTACGAGCAGTACTTC. Translation: CASSSDRTSYEQYF.

V and J are TRBV10-3 and TRBJ1-5, with D uncertain. This CDR3 contains 16 residues. With 4 bases removed from V and 10 bases from J, the gap between germline ends came to 23 bases. Germline V gene sequence: CDR1 ENHRY, CDR2 SYGVKD. CDR3 bases: TGTGCCATCAGTGTATCTGGAGGCCGGGGTATTATCCCCCAGCATTTT. Its protein product is CAISVSGGRGIIPQHF.

The rearrangement joins TRBV18 to TRBJ1-2; no definite D call. V lost 6 bases, J lost 3 bases, and 14 bases lay in between. The CDR3 is 14 residues long. The V gene's germline CDR1 is KGHSH and CDR2 LQKENI. The DNA for the CDR3 is TGTGCCAGCTCCGAGTTACGTGAGGACTATGGCTACACCTTC. It translates to CASSELREDYGYTF.

This clone was picked up a small number of times. This chain connects TRBV5-1 to TRBJ2-5; 9 bases align to TRBD2. The ends lost 1 base at V and 3 bases at J; junction bases unmatched: 1. In germline, CDR1 is SGHRS, CDR2 YFSETQ. The CDR3 length is 14 residues. This chain's CDR3 is CASSLWTSEETQYF. The CDR3 DNA follows: TGCGCCAGCAGCTTGTGGACTAGCGAAGAGACCCAGTACTTC.

The chain is built from TRBV5-4 and TRBJ1-1, with TRBD1 as a possible D gene (6 bases). The CDR3 is made up of 14 amino acids. V was clipped by 2 bases and J by 3 bases, with 11 bases between them. The germline V gene encodes CDR1 SGHNT and CDR2 YYREEE (reference sequence). The CDR3 coding sequence is TGTGCCAGCAGCTTCCGGGACACCCACACTGAAGCTTTCTTT. Its translation: CASSFRDTHTEAFF.

In its sample, this clone ranks as medium-sized (0.01 to 0.1%). The chain uses TRBV6-6 and TRBJ1-5; the D is unclear. V lost 3 bases to trimming and J lost 1 base, with 7 bases between them. This CDR3 comprises 14 residues. The germline V gene has CDR1 MNHNY and CDR2 SVGAGI (reference sequence). CDR3 amino acids: CASSYASSNQPQHF. CDR3 DNA sequence: TGTGCCAGCAGTTATGCGTCGAGCAATCAGCCCCAGCATTTT.

The chain couples TRBV10-3 to TRBJ2-7; 9 nucleotides line up with TRBD1. The CDR3 is 12 amino acids. The germline V gene encodes CDR1 ENHRY and CDR2 SYGVKD. V lost 9 bases, J lost 7 bases, and 7 bases stayed unmatched. CDR3 in amino acids: CAIGGQGLEQYF. The CDR3 DNA follows: TGTGCCATTGGGGGACAGGGACTTGAGCAGTACTTC.

The rearrangement uses TRBV5-4 and TRBJ2-3, with D possibly being TRBD2 (5 bases). The CDR3 is 15 amino acids. Trimming stripped 5 bases from V and 3 bases from J, with 16 bases between. Germline assignment: CDR1 SGHNT and CDR2 YYREEE (reference sequence). DNA of the CDR3: TGTGCCAGCAGAGCGGACCAAGGCGGTACAGATACGCAGTATTTT. It is translated as CASRADQGGTDTQYF.

V usage is TRBV7-2 and J usage is TRBJ2-1; the D gene is possibly TRBD2 (5 bases). Germline CDR1 is SGHTA and CDR2 is FQGNSA. Deletions cut 5 bases from V and 9 bases from J, with 11 bases between. The CDR3 totals 12 residues. The CDR3 spells CASSPRRGEQFF. The CDR3 DNA reads TGTGCCAGCAGCCCTCGACGGGGTGAGCAGTTCTTC. The full variable domain, with the rest looked up from reference TRBV7-2 and TRBJ2-1, is GAGVSQSPSNKVTEKGKDVELRCDPISGHTALYWYRQSLGQGLEFLIYFQGNSAPDKSGLPSDRFSAERTGGSVSTLTIQRTQQEDSAVYLCASSPRRGEQFFGPGTRLTVL.

The J gene is TRBJ2-3, the V gene TRBV28, with TRBD2 matching over 8 bases. Germline values: CDR1 MDHEN, CDR2 SYDVKM. The trim removed 4 bases at V and 6 bases at J, leaving 18 bases unmatched. The CDR3 consists of 18 residues. Written as DNA, the CDR3 is TGTGCCAGCAGTTGGCAGGGCCGCGGCGGGAGGCTTGCGGATACGCAGTATTTT. Its translation: CASSWQGRGGRLADTQYF.

Remarks on this clone: This sample includes further DNA sequences coding for the same CDR3. V is TRBV6-5 and J is TRBJ2-7, with 9 positions matching TRBD1. V trimming: 5 bases; J trimming: 1 base; junction bases outside the gene matches: 3. This CDR3 spans 14 amino acids. CDR1 is MNHEY and CDR2 is SVGAGI in the germline V gene. In DNA, the CDR3 is TGTGCCAGCAGTCGACAGGGGGGATCCTACGAGCAGTACTTC. It codes for CASSRQGGSYEQYF.